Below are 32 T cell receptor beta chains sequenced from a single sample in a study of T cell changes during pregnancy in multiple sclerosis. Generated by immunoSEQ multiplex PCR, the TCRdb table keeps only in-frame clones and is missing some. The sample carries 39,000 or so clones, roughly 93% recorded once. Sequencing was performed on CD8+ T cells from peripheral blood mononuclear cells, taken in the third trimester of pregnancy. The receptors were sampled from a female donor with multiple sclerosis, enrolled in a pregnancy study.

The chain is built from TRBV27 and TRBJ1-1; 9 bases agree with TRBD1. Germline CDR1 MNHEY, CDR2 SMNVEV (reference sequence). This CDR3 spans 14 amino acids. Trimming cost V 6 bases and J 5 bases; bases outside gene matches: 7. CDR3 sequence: CASRLTGGWTEAFF. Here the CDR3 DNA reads TGTGCCAGCAGGCTGACAGGGGGTTGGACTGAAGCTTTCTTT.

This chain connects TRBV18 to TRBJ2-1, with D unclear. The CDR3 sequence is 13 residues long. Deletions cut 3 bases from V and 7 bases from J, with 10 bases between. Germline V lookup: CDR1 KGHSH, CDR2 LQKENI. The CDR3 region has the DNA TGTGCCAGCTCACCGGAGTCGCGAAATGAGCAGTTCTTC. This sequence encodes CASSPESRNEQFF.

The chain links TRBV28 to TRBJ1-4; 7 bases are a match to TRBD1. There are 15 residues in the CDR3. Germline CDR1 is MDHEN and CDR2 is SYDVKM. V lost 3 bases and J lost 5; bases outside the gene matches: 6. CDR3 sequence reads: CASSLLGQTNEKLFF. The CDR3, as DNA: TGTGCCAGCAGTTTGCTGGGACAGACCAATGAAAAACTGTTTTTT.

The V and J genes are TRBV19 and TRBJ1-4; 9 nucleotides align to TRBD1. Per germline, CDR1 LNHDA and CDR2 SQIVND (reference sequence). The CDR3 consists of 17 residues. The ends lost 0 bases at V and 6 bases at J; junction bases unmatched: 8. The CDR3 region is CASSIDAGTGWYEKLFF. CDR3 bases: TGTGCCAGTAGTATAGATGCGGGGACAGGGTGGTATGAAAAACTGTTTTTT.

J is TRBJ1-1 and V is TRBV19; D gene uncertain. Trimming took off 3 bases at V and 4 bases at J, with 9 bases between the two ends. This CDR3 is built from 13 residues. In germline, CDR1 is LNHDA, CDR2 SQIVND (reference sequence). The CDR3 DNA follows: TGTGCCAGTAGTATGGGAGCCGGCACTGAAGCTTTCTTT. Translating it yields CASSMGAGTEAFF.

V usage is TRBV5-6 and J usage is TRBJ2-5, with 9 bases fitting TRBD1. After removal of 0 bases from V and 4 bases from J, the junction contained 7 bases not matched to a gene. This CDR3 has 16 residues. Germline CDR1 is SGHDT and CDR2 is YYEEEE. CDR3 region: CASSLEGPGQGETQYF. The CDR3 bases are TGTGCCAGCAGCTTGGAGGGTCCGGGACAGGGAGAGACCCAGTACTTC. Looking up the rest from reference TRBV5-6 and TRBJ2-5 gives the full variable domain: DAGVTQSPTHLIKTRGQQVTLRCSPKSGHDTVSWYQQALGQGPQFIFQYYEEEERQRGNFPDRFSGHQFPNYSSELNVNALLLGDSALYLCASSLEGPGQGETQYFGPGTRLLVL.

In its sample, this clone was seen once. The CDR3 loop reads CASIAAGGEQFF. The CDR3 nucleotides are TGTGCCAGTATAGCGGCGGGCGGTGAGCAGTTCTTC. The V gene is TRBV19, the J gene TRBJ2-1; perhaps TRBD2 as D (6 bases). The germline V and J ends were trimmed by 7 bases and 9 bases, with 13 bases remaining between them. CDR1 and CDR2 (germline): LNHDA, SQIVND (reference sequence). The CDR3 has 12 amino acids.

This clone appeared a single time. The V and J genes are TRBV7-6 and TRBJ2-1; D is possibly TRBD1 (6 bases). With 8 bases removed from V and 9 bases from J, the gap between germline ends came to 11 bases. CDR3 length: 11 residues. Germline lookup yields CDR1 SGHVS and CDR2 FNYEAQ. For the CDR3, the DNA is TGTGCCAGCGGGGACACGTTTGAGCAGTTCTTC. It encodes CASGDTFEQFF. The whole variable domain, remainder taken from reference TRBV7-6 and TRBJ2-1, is GAGVSQSPRYKVTKRGQDVALRCDPISGHVSLYWYRQALGQGPEFLTYFNYEAQQDKSGLPNDRFSAERPEGSISTLTIQRTEQRDSAMYRCASGDTFEQFFGPGTRLTVL.

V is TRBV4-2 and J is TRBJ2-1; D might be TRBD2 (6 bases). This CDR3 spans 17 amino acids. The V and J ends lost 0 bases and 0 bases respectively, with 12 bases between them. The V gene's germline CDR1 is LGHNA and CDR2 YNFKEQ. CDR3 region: CASSQDGGEFSYNEQFF. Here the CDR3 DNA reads TGTGCCAGCAGCCAAGATGGAGGGGAGTTCTCCTACAATGAGCAGTTCTTC.

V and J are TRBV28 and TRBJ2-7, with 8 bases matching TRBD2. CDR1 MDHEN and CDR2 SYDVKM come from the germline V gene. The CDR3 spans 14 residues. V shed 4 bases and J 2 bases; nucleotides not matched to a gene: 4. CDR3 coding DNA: TGTGCCAGCAGTTCGCTAGCGGGCCCCTACGAGCAGTACTTC. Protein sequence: CASSSLAGPYEQYF.

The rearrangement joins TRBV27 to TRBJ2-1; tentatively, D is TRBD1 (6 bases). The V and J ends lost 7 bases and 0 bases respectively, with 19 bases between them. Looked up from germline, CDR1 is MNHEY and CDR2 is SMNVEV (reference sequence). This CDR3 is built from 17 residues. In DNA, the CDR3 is TGTGCCAGCACCTCGAGGGGACACAGTTACTCCTACAATGAGCAGTTCTTC. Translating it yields CASTSRGHSYSYNEQFF.

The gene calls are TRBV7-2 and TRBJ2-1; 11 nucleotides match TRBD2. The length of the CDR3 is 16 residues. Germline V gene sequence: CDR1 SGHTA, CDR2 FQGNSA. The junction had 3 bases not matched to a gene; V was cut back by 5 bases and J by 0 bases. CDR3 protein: CASSPLAGGSYNEQFF. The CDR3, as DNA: TGTGCCAGCAGCCCTCTAGCGGGAGGCTCCTACAATGAGCAGTTCTTC. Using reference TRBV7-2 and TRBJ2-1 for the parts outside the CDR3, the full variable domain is GAGVSQSPSNKVTEKGKDVELRCDPISGHTALYWYRQSLGQGLEFLIYFQGNSAPDKSGLPSDRFSAERTGGSVSTLTIQRTQQEDSAVYLCASSPLAGGSYNEQFFGPGTRLTVL.

The CDR3 DNA is TGTGCCAGCAGCTCGGGACAGGGAAACACCGGGGAGCTGTTTTTT. Its translation: CASSSGQGNTGELFF. The chain combines TRBV7-6 with TRBJ2-2, with TRBD1 identical over 9 bases. The CDR3 has 15 residues. V trimming: 4 bases; J trimming: 2 bases; junction bases outside the gene matches: 2. Germline-derived CDR1 and CDR2 are SGHVS and FNYEAQ.

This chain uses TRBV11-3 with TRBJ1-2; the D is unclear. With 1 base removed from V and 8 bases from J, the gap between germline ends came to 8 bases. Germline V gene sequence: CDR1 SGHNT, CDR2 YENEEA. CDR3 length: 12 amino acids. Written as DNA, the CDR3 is TGTGCCAGCAGCTTAGGCGGCCGGGGCTACACCTTC. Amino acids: CASSLGGRGYTF.

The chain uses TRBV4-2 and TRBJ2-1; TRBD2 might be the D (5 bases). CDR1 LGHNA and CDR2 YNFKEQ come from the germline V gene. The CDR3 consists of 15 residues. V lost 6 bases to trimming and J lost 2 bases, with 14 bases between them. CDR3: CASSKSGDPYNEQFF. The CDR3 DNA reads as TGTGCCAGCAGTAAGAGCGGCGATCCCTACAATGAGCAGTTCTTC.

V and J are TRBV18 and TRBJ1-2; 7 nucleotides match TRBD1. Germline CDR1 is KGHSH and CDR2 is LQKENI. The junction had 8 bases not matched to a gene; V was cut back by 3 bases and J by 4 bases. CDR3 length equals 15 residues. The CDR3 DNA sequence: TGTGCCAGCTCACCGACGGACAGGACTATCTATGGCTACACCTTC. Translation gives CASSPTDRTIYGYTF.

The CDR3 sequence: CASKSDGLDEQFF. For the CDR3, the DNA is TGCGCCAGCAAAAGCGATGGCCTCGATGAGCAGTTCTTC. The chain carries TRBV4-3 and TRBJ2-1, with D uncertain. Trimming removed 7 bases from V and 8 bases from J, with 15 bases in between. Germline CDR1 reads LGHNA; CDR2 reads YSLEER. The CDR3 totals 13 residues.

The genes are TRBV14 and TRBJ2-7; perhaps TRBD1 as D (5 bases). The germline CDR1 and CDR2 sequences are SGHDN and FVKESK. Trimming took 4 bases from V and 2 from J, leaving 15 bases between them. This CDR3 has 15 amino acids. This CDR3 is CASSPIDQGTYEQYF. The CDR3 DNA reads TGTGCCAGCAGCCCCATTGACCAGGGTACCTACGAGCAGTACTTC.

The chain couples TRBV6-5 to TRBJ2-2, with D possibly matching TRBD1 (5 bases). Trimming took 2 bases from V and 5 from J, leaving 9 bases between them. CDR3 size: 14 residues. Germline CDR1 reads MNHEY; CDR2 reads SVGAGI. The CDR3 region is CASSYGAGTGELFF. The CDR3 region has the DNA TGTGCCAGCAGTTACGGGGCAGGGACCGGGGAGCTGTTTTTT.

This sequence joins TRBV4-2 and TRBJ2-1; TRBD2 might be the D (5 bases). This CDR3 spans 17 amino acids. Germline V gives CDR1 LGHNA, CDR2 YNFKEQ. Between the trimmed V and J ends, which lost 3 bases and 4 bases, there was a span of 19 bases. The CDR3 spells CASSHRAEAQLYNEQFF. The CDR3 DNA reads TGTGCCAGCAGCCACCGCGCGGAGGCACAGCTGTACAATGAGCAGTTCTTC.

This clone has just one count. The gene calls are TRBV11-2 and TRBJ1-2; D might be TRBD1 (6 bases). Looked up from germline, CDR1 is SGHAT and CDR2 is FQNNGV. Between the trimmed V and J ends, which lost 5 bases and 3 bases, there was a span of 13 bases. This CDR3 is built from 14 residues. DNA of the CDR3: TGTGCCAGCAGCAACCAGGGGCCCCACTATGGCTACACCTTC. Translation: CASSNQGPHYGYTF.

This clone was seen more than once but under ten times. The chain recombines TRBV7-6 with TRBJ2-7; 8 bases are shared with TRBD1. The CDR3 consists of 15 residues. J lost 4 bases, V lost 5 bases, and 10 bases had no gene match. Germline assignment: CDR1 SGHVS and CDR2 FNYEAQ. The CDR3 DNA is TGTGCCAGCAGCGTCGACGACAGGGGTGCTTACGAGCAGTACTTC. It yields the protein CASSVDDRGAYEQYF.

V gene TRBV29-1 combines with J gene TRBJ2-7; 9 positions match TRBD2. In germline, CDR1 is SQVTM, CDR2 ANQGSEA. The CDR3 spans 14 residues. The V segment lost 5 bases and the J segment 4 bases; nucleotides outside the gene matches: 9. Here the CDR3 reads CSVRPLAGSYEQYF. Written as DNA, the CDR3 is TGCAGCGTTCGACCACTAGCGGGTAGTTACGAGCAGTACTTC.

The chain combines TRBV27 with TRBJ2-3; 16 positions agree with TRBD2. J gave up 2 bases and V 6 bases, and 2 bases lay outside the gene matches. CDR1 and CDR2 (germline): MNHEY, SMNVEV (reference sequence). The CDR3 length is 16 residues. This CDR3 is CASRGLAGGATDTQYF. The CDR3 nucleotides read TGTGCCAGCAGGGGACTAGCGGGAGGGGCCACAGATACGCAGTATTTT.

The CDR3 DNA follows: TGTGCCATCGGGGGCGGGAGCGTGTACGAGCAGTACTTC. This codes for CAIGGGSVYEQYF. This chain uses TRBV10-3 with TRBJ2-7; possibly TRBD2 for D (7 bases). Trimming removed 8 bases from V and 4 bases from J, with 15 bases in between. Germline V lookup: CDR1 ENHRY, CDR2 SYGVKD. The CDR3 is 13 residues long.

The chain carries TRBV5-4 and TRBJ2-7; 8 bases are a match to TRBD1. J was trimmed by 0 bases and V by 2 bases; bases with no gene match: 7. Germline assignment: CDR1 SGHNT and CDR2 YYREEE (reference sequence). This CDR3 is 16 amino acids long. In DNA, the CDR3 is TGTGCCAGCAGCTTACCCGGACAGGGAGGCTCCTACGAGCAGTACTTC. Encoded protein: CASSLPGQGGSYEQYF.

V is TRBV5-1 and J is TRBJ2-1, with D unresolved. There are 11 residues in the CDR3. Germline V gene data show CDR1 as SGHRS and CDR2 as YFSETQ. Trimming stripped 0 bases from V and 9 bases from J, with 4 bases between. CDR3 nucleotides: TGCGCCAGCAGCTTGGCCTCTGAGCAGTTCTTC. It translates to CASSLASEQFF.

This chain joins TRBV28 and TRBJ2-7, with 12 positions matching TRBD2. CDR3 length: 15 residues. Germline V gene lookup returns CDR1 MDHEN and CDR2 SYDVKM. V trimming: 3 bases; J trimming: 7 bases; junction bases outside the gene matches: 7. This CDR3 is CASSFALAGGWEQYF. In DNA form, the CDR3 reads TGTGCCAGCAGTTTCGCCCTAGCGGGAGGGTGGGAGCAGTACTTC.

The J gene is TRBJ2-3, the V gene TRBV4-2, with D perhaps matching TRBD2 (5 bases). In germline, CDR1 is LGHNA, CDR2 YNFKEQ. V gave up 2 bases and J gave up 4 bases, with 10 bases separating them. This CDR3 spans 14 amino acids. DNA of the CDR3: TGTGCCAGCAGCCAACGTCTAGCTCCAGATACGCAGTATTTT. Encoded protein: CASSQRLAPDTQYF.

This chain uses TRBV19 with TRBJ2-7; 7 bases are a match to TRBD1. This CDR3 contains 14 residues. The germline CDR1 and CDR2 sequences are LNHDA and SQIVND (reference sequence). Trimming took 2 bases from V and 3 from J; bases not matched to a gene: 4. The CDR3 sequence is CASSIRDRSYEQYF. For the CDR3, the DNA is TGTGCCAGTAGTATACGGGACAGAAGCTACGAGCAGTACTTC.

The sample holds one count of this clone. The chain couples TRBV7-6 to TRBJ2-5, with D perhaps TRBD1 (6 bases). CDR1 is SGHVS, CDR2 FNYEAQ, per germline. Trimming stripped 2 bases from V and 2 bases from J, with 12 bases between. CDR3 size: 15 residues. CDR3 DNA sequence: TGTGCCAGCAGCTTACGGACAGCGTTACAAGAGACCCAGTACTTC. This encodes CASSLRTALQETQYF.

The CDR3 nucleotides are TGTGCCACCGCCTTCGGAACTAATGAAAAACTGTTTTTT. Protein product: CATAFGTNEKLFF. The chain uses TRBV27 and TRBJ1-4, with D unresolved. The length of the CDR3 is 13 residues. Germline assignment: CDR1 MNHEY and CDR2 SMNVEV (reference sequence). Trimming stripped 10 bases from V and 1 base from J, with 10 bases between.